This T cell receptor (beta chain) was obtained from a study of shared clonotypes between healthy human individuals. Germline V gene sequence: CDR1 MDHEN, CDR2 SYDVKM. The CDR3 loop spans 12 amino acids. The germline V and J ends were trimmed by 6 bases and 11 bases, with 17 bases remaining between them. The authors distributed each subset's genomic DNA evenly over several immunoSEQ plates. Libraries were prepared by immunoSEQ multiplex PCR; TCRdb keeps only in-frame clonotypes and omits some of them. This sample carries roughly 1,600,000 clones, less than 99% of them seen once, and the ten largest clones take 0.3% to 0.45%.

The chain recombines TRBV28 with TRBJ2-7, with D possibly matching TRBD1 (5 bases). The sequencing sample was made of naive CD4+ T cells sorted from blood. Subset noted: CD45RA+ positively selected. This receptor was obtained from a man younger than 45 in good health. The CDR3 spells CASSLNQGNKYF. As DNA, the CDR3 is TGTGCCAGCAGCTTAAACCAGGGAAATAAGTACTTC.